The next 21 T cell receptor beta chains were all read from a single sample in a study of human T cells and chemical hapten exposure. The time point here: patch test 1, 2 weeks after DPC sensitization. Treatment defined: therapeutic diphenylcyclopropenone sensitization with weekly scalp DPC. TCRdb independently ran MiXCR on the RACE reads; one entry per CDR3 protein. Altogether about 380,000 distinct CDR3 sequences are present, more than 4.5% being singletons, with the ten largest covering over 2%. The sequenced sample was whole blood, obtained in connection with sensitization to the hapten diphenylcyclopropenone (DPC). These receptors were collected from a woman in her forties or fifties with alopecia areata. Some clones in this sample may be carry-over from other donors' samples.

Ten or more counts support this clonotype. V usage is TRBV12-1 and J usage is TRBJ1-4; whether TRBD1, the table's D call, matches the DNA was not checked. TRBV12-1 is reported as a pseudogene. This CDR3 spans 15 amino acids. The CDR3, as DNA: TGTGCCAGCAGCTTTCGTGGGACAGTCGGTGAAAAACTGTTTTTT. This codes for CASSFRGTVGEKLFF.

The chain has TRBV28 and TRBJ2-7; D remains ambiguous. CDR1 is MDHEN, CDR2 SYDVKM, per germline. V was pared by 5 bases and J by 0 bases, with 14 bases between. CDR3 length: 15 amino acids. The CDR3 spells CASSTPAAYSYEQYF. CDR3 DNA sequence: TGTGCCAGCAGTACTCCGGCAGCCTACTCCTACGAGCAGTACTTC. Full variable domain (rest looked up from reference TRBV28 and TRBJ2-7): DVKVTQSSRYLVKRTGEKVFLECVQDMDHENMFWYRQDPGLGLRLIYFSYDVKMKEKGDIPEGYSVSREKKERFSLILESASTNQTSMYLCASSTPAAYSYEQYFGPGTRLTVT.

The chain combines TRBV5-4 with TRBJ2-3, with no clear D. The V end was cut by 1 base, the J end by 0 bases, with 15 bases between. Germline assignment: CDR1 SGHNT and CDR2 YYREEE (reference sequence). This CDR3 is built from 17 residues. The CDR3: CASSLYRGAQSTDTQYF. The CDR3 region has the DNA TGTGCCAGCAGCTTGTATCGCGGAGCTCAGAGCACAGATACGCAGTATTTT.

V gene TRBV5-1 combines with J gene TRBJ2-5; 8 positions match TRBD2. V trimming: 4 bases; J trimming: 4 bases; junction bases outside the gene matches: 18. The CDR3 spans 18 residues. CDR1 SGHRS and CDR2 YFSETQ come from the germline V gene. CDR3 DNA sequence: TGCGCCAGCAGCCTTGGCGTTAGCGGGGCTACTCCACGAGAGACCCAGTACTTC. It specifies CASSLGVSGATPRETQYF. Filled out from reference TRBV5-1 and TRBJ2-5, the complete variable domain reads KAGVTQTPRYLIKTRGQQVTLSCSPISGHRSVSWYQQTPGQGLQFLFEYFSETQRNKGNFPGRFSGRQFSNSRSEMNVSTLELGDSALYLCASSLGVSGATPRETQYFGPGTRLLVL.

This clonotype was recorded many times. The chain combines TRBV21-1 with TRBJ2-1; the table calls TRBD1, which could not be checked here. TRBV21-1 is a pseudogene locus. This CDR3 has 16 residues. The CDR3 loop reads CASSDRDRGFQGEQFF. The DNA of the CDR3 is TGTGCCAGCAGCGACCGGGACAGGGGATTCCAGGGTGAGCAGTTCTTC.

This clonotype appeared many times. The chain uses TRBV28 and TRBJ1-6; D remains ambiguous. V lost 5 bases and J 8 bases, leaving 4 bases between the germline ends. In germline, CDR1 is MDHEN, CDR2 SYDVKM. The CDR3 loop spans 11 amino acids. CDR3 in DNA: TGTGCCAGCAGTACGGATTCACCCCTCCACTTT. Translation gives CASSTDSPLHF.

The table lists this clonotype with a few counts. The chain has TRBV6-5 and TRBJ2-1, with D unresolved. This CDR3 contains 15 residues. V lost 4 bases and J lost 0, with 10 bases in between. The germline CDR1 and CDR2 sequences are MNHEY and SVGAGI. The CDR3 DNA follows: TGTGCCAGCAGTTTATACCAGAGCTCCTACAATGAGCAGTTCTTC. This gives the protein CASSLYQSSYNEQFF.

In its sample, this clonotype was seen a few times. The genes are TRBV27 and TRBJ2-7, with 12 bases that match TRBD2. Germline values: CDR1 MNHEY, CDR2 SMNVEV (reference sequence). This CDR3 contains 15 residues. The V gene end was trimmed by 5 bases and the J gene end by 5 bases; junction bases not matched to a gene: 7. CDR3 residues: CASSPRLAGVHEQYF. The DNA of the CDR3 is TGTGCCAGCAGTCCCCGACTAGCGGGAGTCCACGAGCAGTACTTC.

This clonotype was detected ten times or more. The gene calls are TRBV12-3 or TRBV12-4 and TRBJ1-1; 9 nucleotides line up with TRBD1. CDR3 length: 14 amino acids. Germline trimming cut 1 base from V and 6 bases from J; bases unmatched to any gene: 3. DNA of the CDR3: TGTGCCAGCAGTTTAGGGGGACAGGGACCTGAAGCTTTCTTT. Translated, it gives CASSLGGQGPEAFF.

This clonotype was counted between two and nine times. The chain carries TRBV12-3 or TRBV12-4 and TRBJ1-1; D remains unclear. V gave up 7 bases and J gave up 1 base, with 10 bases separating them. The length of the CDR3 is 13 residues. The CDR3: CASTLLGNTEAFF. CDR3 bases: TGTGCCAGCACCCTCTTGGGGAACACTGAAGCTTTCTTT.

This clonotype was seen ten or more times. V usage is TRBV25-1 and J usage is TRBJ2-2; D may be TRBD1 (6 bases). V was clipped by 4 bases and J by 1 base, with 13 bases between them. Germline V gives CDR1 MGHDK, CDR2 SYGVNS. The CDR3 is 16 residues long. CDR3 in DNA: TGTGCCAGCAGTGCCTCCGGGACAAGGAACACCGGGGAGCTGTTTTTT. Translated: CASSASGTRNTGELFF.

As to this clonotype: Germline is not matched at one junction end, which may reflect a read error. The CDR3 is CASNEQGVQETQYF. Here the CDR3 DNA reads TGCGCCAGCAATGAGCAGGGGGTTCAAGAGACCCAGTACTTC. The chain recombines TRBV10-2 with TRBJ2-5, with 7 bases lining up with TRBD1. Germline CDR1 is WSHSY and CDR2 is SAAADI. The CDR3 is 14 amino acids.

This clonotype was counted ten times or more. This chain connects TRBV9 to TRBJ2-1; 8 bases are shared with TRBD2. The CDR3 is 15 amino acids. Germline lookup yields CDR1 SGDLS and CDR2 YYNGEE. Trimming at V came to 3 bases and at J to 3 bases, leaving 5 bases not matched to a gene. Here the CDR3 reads CASSASLAVYNEQFF. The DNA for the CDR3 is TGTGCCAGCAGCGCCTCACTAGCGGTCTACAATGAGCAGTTCTTC.

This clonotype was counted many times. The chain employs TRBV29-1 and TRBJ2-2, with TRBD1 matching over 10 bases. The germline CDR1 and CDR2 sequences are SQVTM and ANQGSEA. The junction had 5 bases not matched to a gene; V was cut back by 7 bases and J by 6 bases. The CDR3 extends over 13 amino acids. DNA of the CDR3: TGCAGCGCCGGGACAGGGGACCCCGGGGAGCTGTTTTTT. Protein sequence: CSAGTGDPGELFF.

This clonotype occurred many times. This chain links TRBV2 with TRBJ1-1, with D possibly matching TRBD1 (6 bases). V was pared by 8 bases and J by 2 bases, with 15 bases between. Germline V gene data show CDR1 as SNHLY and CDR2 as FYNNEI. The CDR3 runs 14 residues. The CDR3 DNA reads TGTGCCAGCTTTGGGGGGGGCCTTAACACTGAAGCTTTCTTT. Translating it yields CASFGGGLNTEAFF.

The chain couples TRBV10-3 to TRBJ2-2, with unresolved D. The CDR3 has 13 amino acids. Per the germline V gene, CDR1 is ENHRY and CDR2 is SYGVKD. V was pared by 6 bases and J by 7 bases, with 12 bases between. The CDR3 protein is CAIRDPPGGELFF. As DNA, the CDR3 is TGTGCCATCAGGGATCCTCCGGGCGGGGAGCTGTTTTTT.

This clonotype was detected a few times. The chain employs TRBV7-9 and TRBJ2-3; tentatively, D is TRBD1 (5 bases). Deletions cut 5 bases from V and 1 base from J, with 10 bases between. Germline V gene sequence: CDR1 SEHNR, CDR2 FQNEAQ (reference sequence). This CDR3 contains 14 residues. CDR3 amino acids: CASSGVGGTDTQYF. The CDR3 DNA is TGTGCCAGCAGCGGAGTAGGGGGCACAGATACGCAGTATTTT.

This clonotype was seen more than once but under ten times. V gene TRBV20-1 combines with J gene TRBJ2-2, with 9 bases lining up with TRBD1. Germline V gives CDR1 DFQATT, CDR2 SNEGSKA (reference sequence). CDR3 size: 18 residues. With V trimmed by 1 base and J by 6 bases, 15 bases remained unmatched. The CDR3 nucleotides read TGCAGTGCTAGAGGGGCCGGGACAGGGCAACGCCTTGCCGGGGAGCTGTTTTTT. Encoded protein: CSARGAGTGQRLAGELFF.

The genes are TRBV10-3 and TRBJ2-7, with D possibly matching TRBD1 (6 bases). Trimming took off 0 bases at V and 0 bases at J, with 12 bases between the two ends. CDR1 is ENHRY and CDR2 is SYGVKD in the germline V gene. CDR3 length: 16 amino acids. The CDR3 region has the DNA TGTGCCATCAGTGAGTCCTGGGGGACAAGCTCCTACGAGCAGTACTTC. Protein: CAISESWGTSSYEQYF.

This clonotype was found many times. CDR3 residues: CASSERLAKNIQYF. CDR3 coding DNA: TGTGCCAGCAGTGAGAGACTAGCCAAAAACATTCAGTACTTC. This rearrangement joins TRBV2 to TRBJ2-4, with no clear D. The V and J ends lost 3 bases and 0 bases respectively, with 6 bases between them. CDR3 length equals 14 residues. Germline lookup yields CDR1 SNHLY and CDR2 FYNNEI.

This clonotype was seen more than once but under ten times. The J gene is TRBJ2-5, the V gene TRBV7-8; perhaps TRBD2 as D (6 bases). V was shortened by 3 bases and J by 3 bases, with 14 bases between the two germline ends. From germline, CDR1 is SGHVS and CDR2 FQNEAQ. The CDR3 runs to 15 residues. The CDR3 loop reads CASSLIGTFKETQYF. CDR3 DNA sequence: TGTGCCAGCAGCTTGATAGGGACTTTTAAAGAGACCCAGTACTTC.